This entry is about one T cell receptor beta chain. Using immunoSEQ multiplex PCR, the repertoire was profiled, and TCRdb retains in-frame clones only, with some absent. The data show approximately 15,000 clones, 80% seen once. Germline V gene lookup returns CDR1 SNHLY and CDR2 FYNNEI. The V and J ends lost 9 bases and 2 bases respectively, with 11 bases between them. The CDR3 totals 12 residues. The sample originates from a study of ipilimumab plus nivolumab after autologous stem cell transplantation. This specimen consisted of PBMCs, obtained in a trial of ipilimumab plus nivolumab as post-transplant consolidation. This clonotype was obtained from a male donor with diffuse large B-cell lymphoma. The gene calls are TRBV2 and TRBJ2-7; D may match TRBD1 or TRBD2 (5 bases each). The CDR3 nucleotides read TGTGCCAGTCGGGGCGGCCCCTACGAGCAGTACTTC. This codes for CASRGGPYEQYF.